Following are 18 T cell receptor beta chains from one sample sequenced in a study of Ad26.COV2.S vaccination and SARS-CoV-2 variants. Repertoires were generated with immunoSEQ multiplex PCR, while TCRdb's copy carries only in-frame clones and drops some. The sample carries about 400,000 clones, around 85% recorded once. This sample's treatment: around 19 received Ad26.COV2.S at low or high dose, single or two shots; about 5 received placebo; per-sample allocation not given. Sampling took place 63 days after the first vaccine or placebo injection. The sample consisted of peripheral blood, taken in a trial of Ad26.COV2.S vaccine versus placebo. The receptors were gathered from a person between 18 and 59 years old who received the Ad26.COV2.S COVID-19 vaccine or a placebo.

The V and J genes are TRBV6-5 and TRBJ1-1, with 8 positions matching TRBD1. V gave up 5 bases and J gave up 4 bases; unmatched junction bases: 6. CDR3 size: 14 residues. Germline CDR1 and CDR2: MNHEY and SVGAGI. CDR3 sequence reads: CASSRTGSVTEAFF. The DNA for the CDR3 is TGTGCCAGCAGTCGGACAGGGTCGGTCACTGAAGCTTTCTTT.

J is TRBJ1-1 and V is TRBV15; 7 nucleotides agree with TRBD1. The J segment lost 0 bases and the V segment lost 1 base, leaving 8 bases of the junction unmatched. Germline CDR1 reads LNHNV; CDR2 reads YYDKDF (reference sequence). The CDR3 contains 17 residues. Here the CDR3 reads CATSRGSTGRMNTEAFF. The CDR3 DNA reads as TGTGCCACCAGCAGAGGATCGACAGGGAGGATGAACACTGAAGCTTTCTTT.

This clone turned up a few times. This chain's CDR3 is CASSLMGGQGKGYTF. In DNA form, the CDR3 reads TGCGCCAGCAGCTTAATGGGAGGACAGGGTAAAGGCTACACCTTC. The rearrangement uses TRBV5-1 and TRBJ1-2; 8 bases agree with TRBD1. The CDR3 contains 15 residues. CDR1 SGHRS and CDR2 YFSETQ come from the germline V gene. V lost 2 bases to trimming and J lost 8 bases; unmatched junction nucleotides: 11.

V gene TRBV7-8 combines with J gene TRBJ2-1; 8 bases match TRBD1. The CDR3 spans 15 residues. Looked up from germline, CDR1 is SGHVS and CDR2 is FQNEAQ. J was trimmed by 6 bases and V by 5 bases; bases with no gene match: 9. DNA for the CDR3: TGTGCCAGCAGCCCCCGGGACAGGTGGGGCAATGAGCAGTTCTTC. It yields the protein CASSPRDRWGNEQFF.

This chain uses TRBV13 with TRBJ2-7; D possibly matches TRBD1 or TRBD2 (5 bases each). Trimming pared 5 bases from V and 0 bases from J, leaving 11 bases between. This CDR3 is 14 amino acids long. Germline lookup yields CDR1 PRHDT and CDR2 FYEKMQ (reference sequence). The DNA of the CDR3 is TGTGCCAGCAGCAACCGGGACCACTCCTACGAGCAGTACTTC. It specifies CASSNRDHSYEQYF.

This sequence joins TRBV12-5 and TRBJ2-4; TRBD2 agrees at 7 bases. Trimming took 5 bases from V and 5 from J; bases not matched to a gene: 6. In germline, CDR1 is LGHNT, CDR2 FRNRAP. This CDR3 region has 14 residues. CDR3 bases: TGTGCTAGTGGTCCCCGGACTAGAGAAAACATTCAGTACTTC. Its protein is CASGPRTRENIQYF.

This chain links TRBV30 with TRBJ1-1; unclear D gene. The CDR3 loop spans 12 amino acids. Germline V gene sequence: CDR1 GTSNPN, CDR2 SVGIG (reference sequence). V lost 4 bases to trimming and J lost 6 bases, with 12 bases between them. The CDR3 DNA sequence: TGTGCCTGGACATCTCGGGCTTCTGAAGCTTTCTTT. As protein: CAWTSRASEAFF.

A word on this clone: Different DNA sequences within this sample yield the same CDR3. The genes are TRBV10-3 and TRBJ1-4; possibly TRBD1 for D (5 bases). This CDR3 has 13 amino acids. Germline assignment: CDR1 ENHRY and CDR2 SYGVKD. Between the trimmed V and J ends, which lost 0 bases and 8 bases, there was a span of 7 bases. The CDR3 region has the DNA TGTGCCATCAGTGAGTCAGGGGCGGAAAAACTGTTTTTT. This encodes CAISESGAEKLFF.

The rearrangement joins TRBV6-2 or TRBV6-3 to TRBJ1-4, with a tentative D call TRBD1 (6 bases). CDR3 length equals 14 residues. Germline loops: CDR1 MNHEY, CDR2 SVGEGT. Between the trimmed V and J ends, which lost 2 bases and 11 bases, there was a span of 15 bases. The DNA of the CDR3 is TGTGCCAGCAGTTACGGACAGTTTTCGGAGAAACTGTTTTTT. Translation gives CASSYGQFSEKLFF.

V is TRBV5-6 and J is TRBJ1-2; possibly TRBD1 for D (5 bases). Trimming shortened V by 4 bases and J by 4 bases, and 17 bases separated the two germline ends. There are 15 residues in the CDR3. Germline assignment: CDR1 SGHDT and CDR2 YYEEEE. CDR3 region: CASSPAGVAAYGYTF. DNA of the CDR3: TGTGCCAGCAGCCCGGCGGGGGTCGCGGCCTATGGCTACACCTTC. Full variable domain (outside the CDR3, taken from reference TRBV5-6 and TRBJ1-2): DAGVTQSPTHLIKTRGQQVTLRCSPKSGHDTVSWYQQALGQGPQFIFQYYEEEERQRGNFPDRFSGHQFPNYSSELNVNALLLGDSALYLCASSPAGVAAYGYTFGSGTRLTVV.

The V and J genes are TRBV5-1 and TRBJ2-3; possible D gene TRBD1, 7 bases. Between the trimmed V and J ends, which lost 4 bases and 1 base, there was a span of 16 bases. The germline V gene has CDR1 SGHRS and CDR2 YFSETQ. The CDR3 has 16 amino acids. CDR3 region: CASSPGLRGGTDTQYF. CDR3 in DNA: TGCGCCAGCAGCCCCGGACTCAGGGGGGGCACAGATACGCAGTATTTT.

The chain recombines TRBV27 with TRBJ2-7, with D perhaps TRBD1 (6 bases). The CDR3 consists of 15 residues. Between the trimmed V and J ends, which lost 5 bases and 0 bases, there was a span of 14 bases. Germline CDR1 is MNHEY and CDR2 is SMNVEV (reference sequence). CDR3 DNA: TGTGCCAGCAGTCCCACCTTAGGGGGCTCCTACGAGCAGTACTTC. Its protein is CASSPTLGGSYEQYF.

This clone was observed a single time. This chain links TRBV10-2 with TRBJ2-5, with 8 bases fitting TRBD2. The V gene's germline CDR1 is WSHSY and CDR2 SAAADI. The CDR3 has 16 residues. Trimming removed 5 bases from V and 4 bases from J; junction bases left unmatched: 12. DNA for the CDR3: TGCGCCAGCAGTTCAACCGGGACTAGGCATGCAGAGACCCAGTACTTC. Its protein is CASSSTGTRHAETQYF.

The CDR3 sequence is CASSQEGWGPYGYTF. CDR3 nucleotide sequence: TGTGCCAGCAGCCAAGAGGGGTGGGGGCCCTATGGCTACACCTTC. The chain has TRBV3-1 (or the pseudogene TRBV3-2) and TRBJ1-2; D perhaps matches TRBD1 (6 bases). Germline values: CDR1 LGHDT, CDR2 YNNKEL (reference sequence). The ends were cut back, 0 bases at V and 4 bases at J, with 12 bases in the middle. The CDR3 consists of 15 residues.

About this clone itself: One end of the junction fails to match germline, which may point to a read error. The V gene is TRBV4-3, the J gene TRBJ1-1; D unresolved. This CDR3 contains 14 residues. Looked up from germline, CDR1 is LGHNA and CDR2 is YSLEER. The CDR3 nucleotides read TGCGCCAGCAGTCAAGACACGGAGAACACTGAAGCTTTCTTT. It yields the protein CASSQDTENTEAFF.

The chain employs TRBV6-6 and TRBJ1-2; no reliable D call. The ends were cut back, 5 bases at V and 5 bases at J, with 21 bases in the middle. CDR3 size: 16 residues. In germline, CDR1 is MNHNY, CDR2 SVGAGI (reference sequence). In nucleotides, the CDR3 is TGTGCCAGCAGTCAACCCCTTACGAGGGTAGAATATGGCTACACCTTC. Its protein is CASSQPLTRVEYGYTF.

The V and J genes are TRBV18 and TRBJ2-7; D perhaps matches TRBD1 (5 bases). The CDR3 covers 15 residues. V was trimmed by 4 bases and J by 3 bases, leaving 16 bases between them. Germline V gene data show CDR1 as KGHSH and CDR2 as LQKENI. This chain's CDR3 is CASSLKFSRDYEQYF. CDR3 in DNA: TGTGCCAGCTCACTCAAATTCAGCAGGGACTACGAGCAGTACTTC.

The rearrangement uses TRBV6-5 and TRBJ2-7, with 11 bases identical to TRBD2. Trimming cost V 6 bases and J 5 bases; bases outside gene matches: 9. Germline lookup yields CDR1 MNHEY and CDR2 SVGAGI. The CDR3 spans 15 residues. CDR3 protein: CASRKLAGEVHEQYF. CDR3 DNA: TGTGCCAGCAGGAAACTAGCGGGGGAAGTCCACGAGCAGTACTTC.